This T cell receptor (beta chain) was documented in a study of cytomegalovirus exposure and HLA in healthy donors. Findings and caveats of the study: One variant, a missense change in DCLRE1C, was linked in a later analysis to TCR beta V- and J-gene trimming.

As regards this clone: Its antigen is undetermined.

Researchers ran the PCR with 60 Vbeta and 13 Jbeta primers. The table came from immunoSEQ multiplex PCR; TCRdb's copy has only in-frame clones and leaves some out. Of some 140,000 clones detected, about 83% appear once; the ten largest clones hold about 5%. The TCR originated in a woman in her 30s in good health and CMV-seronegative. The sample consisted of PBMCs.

The DNA for the CDR3 is TGTGCCAGCAGCAAAGGGGGCCTCATTTCCTACGAGCAGTACTTC. Translated: CASSKGGLISYEQYF. The chain uses TRBV5-4 and TRBJ2-5; 7 positions match TRBD1. Near its end, the DNA agrees better with TRBJ2-7, so the J call may be wrong. This CDR3 has 15 residues. Per germline, CDR1 SGHNT and CDR2 YYREEE (reference sequence).